This note documents a single T cell receptor beta chain sequence. Its antigen is as yet unknown. Using immunoSEQ multiplex PCR, the repertoire was profiled, and TCRdb retains in-frame clones only, with some absent. The data contain under 130,000 clones, 88% of them singletons. This record comes from a study of T cell responses to AZD1222 COVID-19 vaccine. The study, taken as a whole, reports: Spike-specific TCR breadth rose after two AZD1222 doses, and depth rose as well. Most donors were white British, females outnumbered males, and clonal diversity was possibly underestimated. The study identified only six AZD1222 recipients as seropositive at baseline. Repertoire sampling occurred only after the peak T cell response.

The material sequenced was peripheral blood, taken on day 0 of AZD1222 vaccination. This TCR was sampled from an adult in good health.

CDR3 residues: CASSIEQGYYNEQFF. In DNA, the CDR3 is TGTGCCAGTAGTATAGAACAGGGGTACTACAATGAGCAGTTCTTC. This sequence joins TRBV19 and TRBJ2-1, with TRBD1 matching over 7 bases. The germline V gene has CDR1 LNHDA and CDR2 SQIVND (reference sequence). This CDR3 is 15 amino acids long. Trimming took 0 bases from V and 3 from J; bases not matched to a gene: 2.